Each of the 24 T cell receptor beta chains below was sequenced from the same sample in a study. TCRdb re-analysed the reads in MiXCR, keeping a single row per CDR3 protein. This table has about 900 distinct CDR3 sequences, approximately 24% appearing once. Specimen: CD8+ T cells (not recorded whether cultured). These receptor sequences come from a male donor.

By share of the sample, this clonotype is large. V usage is TRBV18 and J usage is TRBJ2-1; TRBD2 matches 9 bases. Trimming removed 1 base from V and 3 bases from J; junction bases left unmatched: 4. The germline gives CDR1 KGHSH, CDR2 LQKENI. The CDR3 consists of 16 residues. The CDR3 is CASSPRGGAIYNEQFF. CDR3 DNA: TGTGCCAGCTCACCACGCGGGGGGGCAATCTACAATGAGCAGTTCTTC. The variable domain in full, completed from reference TRBV18 and TRBJ2-1, reads NAGVMQNPRHLVRRRGQEARLRCSPMKGHSHVYWYRQLPEEGLKFMVYLQKENIIDESGMPKERFSAEFPKEGPSILRIQQVVRGDSAAYFCASSPRGGAIYNEQFFGPGTRLTVL.

Notes on this clonotype: This may stem from a read error, because a much larger clone lies one nucleotide away. V gene TRBV5-1 combines with J gene TRBJ2-3; maybe TRBD1 (6 bases). From germline, CDR1 is SGHRS and CDR2 YFSETQ. This CDR3 is built from 15 residues. CDR3 sequence reads: CASSLDSPRTDAQYF. The CDR3 DNA sequence: TGCGCCAGCAGCTTGGACAGTCCGAGGACAGATGCGCAGTATTTT.

This clonotype is classed as medium-sized. J is TRBJ2-1 and V is TRBV12-3 or TRBV12-4; 11 bases are a match to TRBD2. CDR3 size: 17 residues. J gave up 0 bases and V 5 bases, and 6 bases lay outside the gene matches. In DNA, the CDR3 is TGTGCCAGCAGTCCATTTGGGACTAGCGGCTCCTACAATGAGCAGTTCTTC. Its protein product is CASSPFGTSGSYNEQFF.

By sample fraction, this clonotype is medium-sized. J is TRBJ2-2 and V is TRBV28, with D possibly matching TRBD2 (6 bases). This CDR3 region has 14 residues. V lost 6 bases, J lost 7 bases, and 15 bases lay in between. Germline CDR1 and CDR2: MDHEN and SYDVKM. Here the CDR3 DNA reads TGTGCCAGCAGAACTCAAGGGGAGGTCGGGGAGCTGTTTTTT. Translating gives CASRTQGEVGELFF.

This clonotype qualifies as medium-sized (0.01 to 0.1%). J is TRBJ2-3 and V is TRBV6-6; 15 bases align to TRBD2. Germline-derived CDR1 and CDR2 are MNHNY and SVGAGI (reference sequence). This CDR3 is built from 18 residues. The V segment lost 7 bases and the J segment 1 base; nucleotides outside the gene matches: 9. CDR3 residues: CASTMGLAGGGGTDTQYF. CDR3 sequence (DNA): TGTGCCAGCACCATGGGACTAGCGGGGGGCGGGGGCACAGATACGCAGTATTTT.

Turning to this clonotype: The final CDR3 position lacks the conserved phenylalanine or tryptophan, pointing to a likely read error. The chain recombines TRBV14 with TRBJ2-7, with a possible D match to TRBD1 (5 bases). CDR1 is SGHDN, CDR2 FVKESK, per germline. V dropped 1 base and J dropped 3 bases, with 16 bases sitting between them. CDR3 size: 16 residues. The CDR3 nucleotides read TGTGCCAGCAGCCAAGGGCCGGGCCAGGGTGACTACGAGCAGTACCTC. Its protein is CASSQGPGQGDYEQYL.

With respect to this clonotype: A read error is possible here, since a much larger clone lies one base away. The chain couples TRBV6-6 to TRBJ1-5; D is possibly TRBD1 (5 bases). This CDR3 is built from 15 residues. Germline CDR1 and CDR2: MNHNY and SVGAGI (reference sequence). CDR3 amino acids: CASSSAGVLNQSQHF. The DNA for the CDR3 is TGTGCCAGCAGTTCCGCGGGGGTACTTAATCAGTCCCAGCATTTT.

This clonotype was seen a few times. A much larger clone is a single base away; this may be a read error. The chain's CDR3 is CSVGGGGQSQHF. The CDR3 nucleotides read TGCAGCGTTGGGGGCGGGGGTCAGTCCCAGCATTTT. V usage is TRBV29-1 and J usage is TRBJ1-5; a weak D match, TRBD1 (5 bases). The CDR3 runs 12 residues. From germline, CDR1 is SQVTM and CDR2 ANQGSEA.

CDR3 region: CASSFAQGAYEQYF. The CDR3 DNA is TGTGCCAGCAGCTTTGCTCAGGGCGCCTACGAGCAGTACTTC. The rearrangement links TRBV5-6 to TRBJ2-7; perhaps TRBD1 as D (5 bases). With 2 bases removed from V and 2 bases from J, the gap between germline ends came to 11 bases. Germline V gives CDR1 SGHDT, CDR2 YYEEEE. The CDR3 is 14 residues long.

This clonotype is judged medium-sized (0.01 to 0.1%). The chain links TRBV20-1 to TRBJ2-7; 11 positions agree with TRBD2. The CDR3 totals 19 residues. Germline assignment: CDR1 DFQATT and CDR2 SNEGSKA (reference sequence). V shed 0 bases, J shed 0 bases, and the junction held 13 bases outside the gene matches. The CDR3 reads CSARDWASGGTDISYEQYF. Here the CDR3 DNA reads TGCAGTGCTAGAGATTGGGCTAGCGGGGGGACTGATATCTCCTACGAGCAGTACTTC.

This clonotype is labeled as medium-sized. V is TRBV4-3 and J is TRBJ1-2; TRBD1 is a possible D gene (5 bases). The CDR3 consists of 15 residues. In germline, CDR1 is LGHNA, CDR2 YSLEER. Trimming left V 0 bases short and J 2 bases short, with 10 bases between. The CDR3 DNA sequence: TGCGCCAGCAGCCAAGATTACCAGGGAAACTATGGCTACACCTTC. This codes for CASSQDYQGNYGYTF.

This sequence joins TRBV27 and TRBJ2-7; 9 bases align to TRBD2. The CDR3 length is 13 residues. The junction had 3 bases not matched to a gene; V was cut back by 4 bases and J by 5 bases. From germline, CDR1 is MNHEY and CDR2 SMNVEV (reference sequence). The CDR3 region is CASSYGGGDEQYF. CDR3 DNA sequence: TGTGCCAGCAGTTACGGCGGGGGGGACGAGCAGTACTTC.

This clonotype is termed medium-sized. CDR3 nucleotide sequence: TGCAGTGCCCCCGGGGGGGGACTCACAGATACGCAGTATTTT. Protein: CSAPGGGLTDTQYF. This sequence joins TRBV20-1 and TRBJ2-3; 8 positions match TRBD2. J lost 2 bases, V lost 6 bases, and 7 bases had no gene match. Per the germline V gene, CDR1 is DFQATT and CDR2 is SNEGSKA (reference sequence). The CDR3 is 14 amino acids.

Judged by abundance, this clonotype is medium-sized (0.01 to 0.1%). V and J are TRBV7-3 and TRBJ2-1; 11 positions agree with TRBD2. The V gene's germline CDR1 is SGHTA and CDR2 FQGTGA. J gave up 2 bases and V 0 bases, and 9 bases lay outside the gene matches. CDR3 length equals 19 residues. This chain's CDR3 is CASSLTLAGGPGTYNEQFF. In DNA, the CDR3 is TGTGCCAGCAGCTTAACTTTAGCGGGGGGGCCCGGAACCTACAATGAGCAGTTCTTC. Filled out from reference TRBV7-3 and TRBJ2-1, the complete variable domain reads GAGVSQTPSNKVTEKGKYVELRCDPISGHTALYWYRQSLGQGPEFLIYFQGTGAADDSGLPNDRFFAVRPEGSVSTLKIQRTERGDSAVYLCASSLTLAGGPGTYNEQFFGPGTRLTVL.

By sample fraction, this clonotype is hyperexpanded. The chain links TRBV29-1 to TRBJ2-1; 8 nucleotides match TRBD2. V was pared by 3 bases and J by 4 bases, with 2 bases of the junction left unmatched. This CDR3 has 13 amino acids. CDR1 is SQVTM and CDR2 is ANQGSEA in the germline V gene. In DNA, the CDR3 is TGCAGCGTTGAGACGGGAGGGTACAATGAGCAGTTCTTC. Its protein product is CSVETGGYNEQFF.

Of note for this clonotype: This may stem from a read error, because a much larger clone lies one nucleotide away. The rearrangement uses TRBV27 and TRBJ1-1; possible D gene TRBD1, 6 bases. Germline V lookup: CDR1 MNHEY, CDR2 SMNVEV (reference sequence). The length of the CDR3 is 14 residues. The CDR3 DNA is TGTGCCAGCAGTTATTTAACAGGGTCAACTGGAGCTTTCTTT. Protein: CASSYLTGSTGAFF.

This clonotype is medium-sized (0.01 to 0.1%) in the sample. The chain recombines TRBV28 with TRBJ1-2; D may be TRBD1 (5 bases). Germline CDR1 reads MDHEN; CDR2 reads SYDVKM. The CDR3 loop spans 13 amino acids. The ends were cut back, 5 bases at V and 3 bases at J, with 10 bases in the middle. The CDR3 region has the DNA TGTGCCAGCAGTGATCCGGGGGACTATGGCTACACCTTC. It encodes CASSDPGDYGYTF.

A word on this clonotype: This may stem from a read error, because a much larger clone lies one nucleotide away. The rearrangement uses TRBV30 and TRBJ2-2; D possibly matches TRBD1 or TRBD2 (5 bases each). Looked up from germline, CDR1 is GTSNPN and CDR2 is SVGIG (reference sequence). The CDR3 runs to 12 residues. Trimming removed 5 bases at V and 9 bases at J, with 13 bases between. The CDR3 region has the DNA TGTGCCTGGGGGATAGGGACCAGGGAGCTGTTTTTT. It codes for CAWGIGTRELFF.

With respect to this clonotype: One base away lies a much larger clone, so this may be a sequencing read error. This chain uses TRBV6-4 with TRBJ2-3, with 10 bases fitting TRBD2. CDR1 is MRHNA, CDR2 SNTAGT, per germline. J was trimmed by 4 bases and V by 2 bases; bases with no gene match: 9. The CDR3 is made up of 17 amino acids. CDR3 protein: CASSDKPRLAGPDTQYF. For the CDR3, the DNA is TGTGCCAGCAGTGACAAACCGAGACTAGCGGGCCCAGATACGCAGTATTTT.

Sample share makes this clonotype medium-sized. The rearrangement uses TRBV9 and TRBJ1-1; 8 bases map to TRBD1. CDR3 length: 15 residues. V lost 0 bases and J lost 1; bases outside the gene matches: 2. CDR1 is SGDLS and CDR2 is YYNGEE in the germline V gene. CDR3 coding DNA: TGTGCCAGCAGCGTAGAGGACAGGGCGAACACTGAAGCTTTCTTT. Protein sequence: CASSVEDRANTEAFF.

This clonotype is medium-sized (0.01 to 0.1%) within its sample. V usage is TRBV27 and J usage is TRBJ2-5; 8 nucleotides match TRBD2. The length of the CDR3 is 14 residues. Germline V gives CDR1 MNHEY, CDR2 SMNVEV (reference sequence). The trim removed 5 bases at V and 1 base at J, leaving 3 bases unmatched. In DNA, the CDR3 is TGTGCCAGCAGTCCCGGGGGGGCCCAAGAGACCCAGTACTTC. Translation gives CASSPGGAQETQYF.

Within the sample, this clonotype is medium-sized (0.01 to 0.1%). The V and J genes are TRBV5-8 and TRBJ2-7; the match to TRBD1 covers 10 bases. The germline V gene has CDR1 SGHTS and CDR2 YDEGEE. Trimming removed 1 base from V and 4 bases from J; junction bases left unmatched: 2. The CDR3 totals 14 residues. The CDR3 spells CASSLRDRGYEQYF. The CDR3, as DNA: TGTGCCAGCAGCTTGCGGGACAGGGGTTACGAGCAGTACTTC.

By its share, this clonotype is hyperexpanded. The chain recombines TRBV28 with TRBJ2-5, with unresolved D. V was shortened by 3 bases and J by 5 bases, with 7 bases between the two germline ends. CDR3 length: 12 residues. Germline V gene lookup returns CDR1 MDHEN and CDR2 SYDVKM. The CDR3 spells CASSLEGETQYF. The CDR3 nucleotides are TGTGCCAGCAGTTTGGAAGGGGAGACCCAGTACTTC.

By share of the sample, this clonotype is medium-sized. The chain employs TRBV6-5 and TRBJ1-3; D remains unclear. CDR1 is MNHEY, CDR2 SVGAGI, per germline. The CDR3 covers 14 residues. The V gene lost 8 bases and the J gene lost 1 base, with 12 bases spanning the gap. The CDR3 coding sequence is TGTGCCAGCCAGCTGCGGGAGTCTGGAAACACCATATATTTT. Translation: CASQLRESGNTIYF.